The entry that follows covers one T cell receptor (beta chain) sequence. Its cognate antigen is unknown. This record belongs to a study of T-cell memory formation after mild COVID-19. Whole-study findings and limits: Day 15 to 85 contractors were CD4/CD8 balanced; later expanders leaned CD4+. The CD4+ clones that contracted clustered mainly within CM and EM, and the CD8+ clones concentrated in EMRA.

V was shortened by 6 bases and J by 0 bases, with 14 bases between the two germline ends. This CDR3 is 15 amino acids long. CDR1 is SEHNR and CDR2 is FQNEAQ in the germline V gene (reference sequence). From 5'RACE with constant-segment primers came TCR alpha and TCR beta cDNA libraries that carried sample barcodes and UMIs. TCRdb itself ran the 5' RACE reads through MiXCR, one entry per CDR3 protein. The sample yields around 250,000 distinct CDR3 sequences, approximately 9% seen once. Sequencing was carried out using PBMCs or a T cell subset sorted from them (not recorded which). The V call is TRBV7-9, the J call TRBJ1-2; D perhaps matches TRBD1 (5 bases). The sequence derives from a man between 18 and 35 years old who had mild COVID-19 (a few samples of this study predate the infection). Cell type and time point are not known. For the CDR3, the DNA is TGTGCCAGCAGGGACGGGACCGGGGCTAACTATGGCTACACCTTC. This translates into CASRDGTGANYGYTF.